This TCR beta chain was captured in a study of blood T cell repertoires in COVID-19. The CDR3 runs to 15 residues. CDR1 is MGHRA and CDR2 is YSYEKL in the germline V gene. Trimming took 4 bases from V and 6 from J, leaving 19 bases between them. Sequenced by immunoSEQ multiplex PCR; TCRdb stores in-frame clones only, minus some. This sample has a few hundred thousand clones, with around 84% found just once. Sequencing was performed on peripheral blood. This chain joins TRBV4-1 and TRBJ2-7; a possible D gene is TRBD1 (6 bases). This sequence was found in a man aged 50 to 59 who had recovered from COVID-19. DNA of the CDR3: TGCGCCAGCAGCCTTACGGGACACTACCCTCCCGAGCAGTACTTC. This codes for CASSLTGHYPPEQYF.